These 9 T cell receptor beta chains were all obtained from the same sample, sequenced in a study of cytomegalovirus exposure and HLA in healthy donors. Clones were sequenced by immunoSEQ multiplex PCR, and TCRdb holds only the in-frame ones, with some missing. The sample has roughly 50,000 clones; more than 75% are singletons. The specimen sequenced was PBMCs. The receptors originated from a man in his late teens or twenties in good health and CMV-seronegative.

CDR3 region: CASDRTSGSNEQFF. The CDR3 DNA sequence: TGTGCCAGCGATCGGACTAGCGGGAGTAATGAGCAGTTCTTC. This chain uses TRBV6-6 with TRBJ2-1; TRBD2 matches at 13 bases. The germline gives CDR1 MNHNY, CDR2 SVGAGI (reference sequence). This CDR3 is 14 amino acids long. J was trimmed by 7 bases and V by 8 bases; bases with no gene match: 5.

The CDR3 coding sequence is TGTGCCAGCAGACTAGAGTCCACAGATACGCAGTATTTT. Protein product: CASRLESTDTQYF. This rearrangement joins TRBV6-1 to TRBJ2-3, with a possible D match to TRBD2 (5 bases). V lost 6 bases and J lost 2, with 9 bases in between. The CDR3 has 13 residues. Germline V gives CDR1 MNHNS, CDR2 SASEGT.

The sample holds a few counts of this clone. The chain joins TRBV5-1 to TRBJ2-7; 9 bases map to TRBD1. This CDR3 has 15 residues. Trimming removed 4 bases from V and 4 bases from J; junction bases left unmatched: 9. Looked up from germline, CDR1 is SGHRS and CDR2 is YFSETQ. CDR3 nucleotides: TGCGCCAGCAGCGGACCGGGACAGGGCATTTACGAGCAGTACTTC. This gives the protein CASSGPGQGIYEQYF.

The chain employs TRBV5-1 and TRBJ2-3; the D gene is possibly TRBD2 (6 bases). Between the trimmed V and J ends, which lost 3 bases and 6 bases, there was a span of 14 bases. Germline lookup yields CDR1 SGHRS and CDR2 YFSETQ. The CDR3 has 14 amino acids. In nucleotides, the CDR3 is TGCGCCAGCAGCTCCAGGGACTTCGCGGATACGCAGTATTTT. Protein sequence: CASSSRDFADTQYF. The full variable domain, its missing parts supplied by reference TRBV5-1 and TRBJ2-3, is KAGVTQTPRYLIKTRGQQVTLSCSPISGHRSVSWYQQTPGQGLQFLFEYFSETQRNKGNFPGRFSGRQFSNSRSEMNVSTLELGDSALYLCASSSRDFADTQYFGPGTRLTVL.

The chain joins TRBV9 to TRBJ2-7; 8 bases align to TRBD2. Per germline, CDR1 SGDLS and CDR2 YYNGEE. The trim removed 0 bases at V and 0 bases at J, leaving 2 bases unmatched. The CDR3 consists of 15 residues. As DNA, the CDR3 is TGTGCCAGCAGCGTAGCAGGGACTAGCTCCTACGAGCAGTACTTC. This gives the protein CASSVAGTSSYEQYF.

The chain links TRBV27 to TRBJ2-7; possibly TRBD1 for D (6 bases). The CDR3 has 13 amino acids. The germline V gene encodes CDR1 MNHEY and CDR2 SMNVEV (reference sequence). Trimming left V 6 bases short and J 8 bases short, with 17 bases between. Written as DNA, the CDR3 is TGTGCCAGCAGGGGGGCTCGCGGAGAGAAGCAGTACTTC. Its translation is CASRGARGEKQYF.

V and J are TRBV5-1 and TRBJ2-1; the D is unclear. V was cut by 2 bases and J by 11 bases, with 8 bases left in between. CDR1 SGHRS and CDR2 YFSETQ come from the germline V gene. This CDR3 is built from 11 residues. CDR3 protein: CASSFGVKQFF. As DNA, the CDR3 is TGCGCCAGCAGCTTTGGAGTGAAGCAGTTCTTC.

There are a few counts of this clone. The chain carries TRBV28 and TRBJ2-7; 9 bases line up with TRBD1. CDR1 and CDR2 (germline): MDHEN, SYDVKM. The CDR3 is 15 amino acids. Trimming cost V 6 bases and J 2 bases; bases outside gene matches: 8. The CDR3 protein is CASRPGQGLTYEQYF. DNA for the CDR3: TGTGCCAGCAGACCTGGACAGGGGCTAACCTACGAGCAGTACTTC.

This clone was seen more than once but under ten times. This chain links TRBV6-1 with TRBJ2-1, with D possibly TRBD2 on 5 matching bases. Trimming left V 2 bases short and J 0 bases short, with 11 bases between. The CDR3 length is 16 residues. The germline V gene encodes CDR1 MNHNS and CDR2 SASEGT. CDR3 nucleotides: TGTGCCAGCAGTGAATCCGCGGGCGGCTCCTACAATGAGCAGTTCTTC. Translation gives CASSESAGGSYNEQFF.